The source of this T cell receptor (beta chain) is a study of response to subunit inactivated influenza vaccine. This clonotype was counted a few times. The CDR3 has 11 residues. Germline V gene sequence: CDR1 GTSNPN, CDR2 SVGIG (reference sequence). With 6 bases removed from V and 4 bases from J, the gap between germline ends came to 4 bases. TCRdb passed the RT-PCR reads through MiXCR, listing each CDR3 protein once. The sample has 500,000 to 600,000 distinct CDR3 sequences, 10% to 12% seen once. These data also formed part of another study, on T cells expressing NK-cell markers. That paper states: As the method of synthesis, 5'RACE template switching with UMIs yielded TCR beta cDNA. Beta-chain profiling covered CD3+CD56+NKG2C+, CD3+CD56+NKG2C- and CD3+CD56-NKG2C+ sorted subsets.

This clonotype originated in a man aged 45 to 65 who received an inactivated influenza vaccine. The V and J genes are TRBV30 and TRBJ2-6; no clear D gene. The sequences come from PBMCs from blood, collected on the day of vaccination. The chain's CDR3 is CACPGANVLTF. The CDR3, as DNA: TGTGCCTGCCCGGGGGCCAACGTCCTGACTTTC.